Detailed here is one T cell receptor (beta chain). Its antigen is unidentified. Libraries were prepared by immunoSEQ multiplex PCR; TCRdb keeps only in-frame clonotypes and omits some of them. The sample has roughly 56,000 clones, roughly 80% seen once. These data come from a study of early stage breast cancer tumors. Overall study: About 80% of the 16 invasive tumors were ER+, PR+ and HER2-. The ER+/PR+/HER2- tumors included 7 to 9 ductal and a few lobular carcinomas. Study results and limitations: Tumor and normal breast were distinguished via blood comparison in 14 of 16 patients. Commonly generated sequences made up most enriched TCRB sequences shared between patients.

CDR1 GTSNPN and CDR2 SVGIG come from the germline V gene (reference sequence). The CDR3 has 16 amino acids. V trimming: 0 bases; J trimming: 4 bases; junction bases outside the gene matches: 9. This receptor was obtained from a person in their thirties with breast cancer. The material sequenced was blood. The chain carries TRBV30 and TRBJ2-3; 8 nucleotides match TRBD2. The CDR3 here is CAWSVHSGRVSDTQYF. The CDR3 nucleotides read TGTGCCTGGAGTGTACACAGCGGGAGAGTTTCAGATACGCAGTATTTT.